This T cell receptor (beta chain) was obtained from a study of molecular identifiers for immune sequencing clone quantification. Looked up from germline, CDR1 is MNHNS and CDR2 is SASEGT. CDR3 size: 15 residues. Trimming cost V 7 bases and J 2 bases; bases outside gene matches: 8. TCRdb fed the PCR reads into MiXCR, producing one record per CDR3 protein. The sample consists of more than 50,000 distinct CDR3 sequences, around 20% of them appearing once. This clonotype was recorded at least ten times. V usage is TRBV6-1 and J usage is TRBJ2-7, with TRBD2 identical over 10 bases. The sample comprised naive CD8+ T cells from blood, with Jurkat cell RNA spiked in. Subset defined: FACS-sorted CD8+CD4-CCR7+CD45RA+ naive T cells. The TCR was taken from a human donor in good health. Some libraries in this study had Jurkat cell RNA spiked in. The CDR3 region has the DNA TGTGCCAGCAAACCTAGCGGGAGCCTAACCTACGAGCAGTACTTC. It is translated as CASKPSGSLTYEQYF.